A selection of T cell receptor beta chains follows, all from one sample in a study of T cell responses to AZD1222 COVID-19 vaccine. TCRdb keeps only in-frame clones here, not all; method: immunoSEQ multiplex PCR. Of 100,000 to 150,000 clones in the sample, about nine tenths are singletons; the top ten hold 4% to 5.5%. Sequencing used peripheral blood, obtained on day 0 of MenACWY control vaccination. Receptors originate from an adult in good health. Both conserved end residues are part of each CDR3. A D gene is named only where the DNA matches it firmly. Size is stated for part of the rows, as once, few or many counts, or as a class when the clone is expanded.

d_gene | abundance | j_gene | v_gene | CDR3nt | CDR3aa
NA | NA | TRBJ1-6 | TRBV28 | TGTGCCAGCAGTTTATACAGTTATAATTCACCCCTCCACTTT | CASSLYSYNSPLHF
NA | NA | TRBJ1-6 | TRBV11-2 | TGTGCCAGCAGCTTAGCCATAGGGTATAATTCACCCCTCCACTTT | CASSLAIGYNSPLHF
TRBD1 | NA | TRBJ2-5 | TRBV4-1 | TGCGCCAGCAGCCAAGACCCACAGGGGGCGGGGGAGACCCAGTACTTC | CASSQDPQGAGETQYF
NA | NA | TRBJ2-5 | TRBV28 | TGTGCCAGCAGTCCTCTCCCGACATCGAATTCTCGGACCCAGTACTTC | CASSPLPTSNSRTQYF
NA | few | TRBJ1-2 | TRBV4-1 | TGCGCCAGCAGCCAGGGGTCATTAGGGAACTATGGCTACACCTTC | CASSQGSLGNYGYTF
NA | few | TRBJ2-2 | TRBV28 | TGTGCCAGCAGTAACAGTAACACCGGGGAGCTGTTTTTT | CASSNSNTGELFF
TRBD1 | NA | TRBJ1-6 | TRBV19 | TGTGCCAGTAGTAAGCGACAGGGAGAAAATTCACCCCTCCACTTT | CASSKRQGENSPLHF
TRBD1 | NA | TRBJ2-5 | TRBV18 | TGTGCCAGCTCCCCCGGGACAGGGATCATGGAGACCCAGTACTTC | CASSPGTGIMETQYF
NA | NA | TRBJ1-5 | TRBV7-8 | TGTGCCAGCAGCTTAGTGACAGGAGGACAGCCCCAGCATTTT | CASSLVTGGQPQHF
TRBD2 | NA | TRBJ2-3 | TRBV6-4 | TGTGCCAGCAGTGACCTAGCGGGCACAGATACGCAGTATTTT | CASSDLAGTDTQYF
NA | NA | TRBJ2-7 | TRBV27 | TGTGCCAGCAGTTCTTGGGAACAGGGCTACGAGCAGTACTTC | CASSSWEQGYEQYF
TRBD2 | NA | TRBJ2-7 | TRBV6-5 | TGTGCCAGTGCCGGGACTAGCGGCTCCTACGAGCAGTACTTC | CASAGTSGSYEQYF
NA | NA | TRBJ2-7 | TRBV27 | TGTGCCAGCAGTTTAACCGCCCTGATAACCTACGAGCAGTACTTC | CASSLTALITYEQYF
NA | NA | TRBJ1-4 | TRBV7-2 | TGTGCCAGCAGCTTAAGGGGTCCGGTGGGGGATGAAAAACTGTTTTTT | CASSLRGPVGDEKLFF
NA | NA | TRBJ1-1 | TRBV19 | TGTGCCACCAGACAGAGGAACACTGAAGCTTTCTTT | CATRQRNTEAFF
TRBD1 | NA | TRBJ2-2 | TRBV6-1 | TGTGCCAGCAATCGGGACAGGGCGAACACCGGGGAGCTGTTTTTT | CASNRDRANTGELFF
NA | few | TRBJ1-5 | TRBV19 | TGTGCCAGTAGTACTGGGGCATGGGAACCCAATCAGCCCCAGCATTTT | CASSTGAWEPNQPQHF
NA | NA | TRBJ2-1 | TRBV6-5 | TGTGCCAGCAACGACAGGTTCAGCTACAATGAGCAGTTCTTC | CASNDRFSYNEQFF
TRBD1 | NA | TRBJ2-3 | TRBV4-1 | TGCGCCAGCAGTTCCCTGACAGGGGGGTTCTCAGATACGCAGTATTTT | CASSSLTGGFSDTQYF
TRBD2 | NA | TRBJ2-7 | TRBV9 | TGTGCCAGCAGTCCCCTAGCGGGAGGGCCGTACGAGCAGTACTTC | CASSPLAGGPYEQYF
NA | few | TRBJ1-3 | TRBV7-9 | TGTGCCAGCAGCTTAGCTCAGGGCACTGGAAACACCATATATTTT | CASSLAQGTGNTIYF
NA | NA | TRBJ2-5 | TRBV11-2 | TGTGCCAGCAGCGCCGACCGAGAGACCCAGTACTTC | CASSADRETQYF
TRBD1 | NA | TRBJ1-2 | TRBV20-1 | TGCAGTGCCTCGACAGGGTACGGCTACACCTTC | CSASTGYGYTF
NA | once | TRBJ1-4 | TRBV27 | TGTGCCAGCAGTTTAGGGGGAGCAACTAATGAAAAACTGTTTTTT | CASSLGGATNEKLFF
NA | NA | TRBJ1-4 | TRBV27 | TGTGCCAGCAGTTTTCGCGGGGGCGATGAAAAACTGTTTTTT | CASSFRGGDEKLFF
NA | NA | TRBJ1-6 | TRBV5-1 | TGCGCCAGCAGCTTGGACGGCAGGGTGCATTCACCCCTCCACTTT | CASSLDGRVHSPLHF
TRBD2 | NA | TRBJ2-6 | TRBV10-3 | TGTGCCACTGGAGGCTTTGCGGGGGATTCCGGGGCCAACGTCCTGACTTTC | CATGGFAGDSGANVLTF
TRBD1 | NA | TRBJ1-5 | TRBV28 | TGTGCCAGCAGTCGATACAGGGGCGCCAGCAATCAGCCCCAGCATTTT | CASSRYRGASNQPQHF
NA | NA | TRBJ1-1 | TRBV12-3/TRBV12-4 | TGTGCCAGCAGTTTCCGGGGCACTGAAGCTTTCTTT | CASSFRGTEAFF
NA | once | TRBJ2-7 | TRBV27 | TGTGCCAGCAGTTTAGGGGTCAACCCCGCCTACGAGCAGTACTTC | CASSLGVNPAYEQYF
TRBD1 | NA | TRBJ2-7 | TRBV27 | TGTGCCAGCAGTGAGCCGGGACAGCAATACGAGCAGTACTTC | CASSEPGQQYEQYF
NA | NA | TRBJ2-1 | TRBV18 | TGTGCCAGCTCACCTAAAGTAGGGGCATACAATGAGCAGTTCTTC | CASSPKVGAYNEQFF
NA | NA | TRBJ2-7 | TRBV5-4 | TGTGCCAGCAGCAGCCCGGACAAGTTGGACGAGCAGTACTTC | CASSSPDKLDEQYF
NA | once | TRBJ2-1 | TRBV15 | TGTGCCACCAGCGGTACTAGCAACCCTCACAATGAGCAGTTCTTC | CATSGTSNPHNEQFF
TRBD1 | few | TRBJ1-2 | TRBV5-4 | TGTGCCAGCAGCGAACGACAGGGGGCGTCTGGCTACACCTTC | CASSERQGASGYTF
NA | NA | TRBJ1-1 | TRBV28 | TGTGCCAGCAGAGGGGGAGAGAACACTGAAGCTTTCTTT | CASRGGENTEAFF
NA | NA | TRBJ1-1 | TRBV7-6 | TGTGCCAGCAGCCCTAGCCACCAGGTCCTGAACACTGAAGCTTTCTTT | CASSPSHQVLNTEAFF
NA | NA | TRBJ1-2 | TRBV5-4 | TGTGCCAGCAGCTTGGAGCGGGACCCAGGGTATGGCTACACCTTC | CASSLERDPGYGYTF
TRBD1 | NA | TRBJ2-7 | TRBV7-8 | TGTGCCAGCAGGGCCCGGACAGGGACCTACGAGCAGTACTTC | CASRARTGTYEQYF